A single sample is the source of the 23 T cell receptor beta chains below, sequenced in a study of blood T cell repertoires in COVID-19. Generated by immunoSEQ multiplex PCR, the TCRdb table keeps only in-frame clones and is missing some. The table records just under 350,000 clones, over 80% of them present only once. Sample: peripheral blood. The receptors were sampled from a woman between 50 and 59 years old with COVID-19, enrolled during active disease.

The chain carries TRBV6-1 and TRBJ1-5, with D perhaps TRBD1 (6 bases). Trimming took off 4 bases at V and 0 bases at J, with 22 bases between the two ends. CDR1 and CDR2 from the germline V gene are MNHNS and SASEGT. There are 19 residues in the CDR3. This chain's CDR3 is CASSGSRTVLLNSNQPQHF. CDR3 nucleotide sequence: TGTGCCAGCAGTGGTTCCCGGACAGTCCTGCTAAATAGCAATCAGCCCCAGCATTTT.

This clone has just a few counts. V gene TRBV4-2 combines with J gene TRBJ1-6; D may be TRBD1 (5 bases). In germline, CDR1 is LGHNA, CDR2 YNFKEQ. Trimming took off 1 base at V and 8 bases at J, with 6 bases between the two ends. The CDR3 length is 13 residues. The CDR3 DNA sequence: TGTGCCAGCAGCCAAGTAGGGGATTCACCCCTCCACTTT. Translation: CASSQVGDSPLHF.

The V gene is TRBV7-9, the J gene TRBJ1-3, with D unresolved. V lost 5 bases and J 4 bases, leaving 9 bases between the germline ends. The CDR3 is 13 amino acids. Germline CDR1 SEHNR, CDR2 FQNEAQ (reference sequence). This chain's CDR3 is CASSVTLGNTIYF. CDR3 DNA sequence: TGTGCCAGCAGCGTGACTCTAGGAAACACCATATATTTT.

The CDR3 here is CASSSPLNSAPLHF. The DNA of the CDR3 is TGTGCCAGCAGCTCACCTCTGAATAGCGCACCCCTCCACTTT. The V and J genes are TRBV7-2 and TRBJ1-6, with D unclear. V was pared by 4 bases and J by 11 bases, with 15 bases between. This CDR3 contains 14 residues. The V gene's germline CDR1 is SGHTA and CDR2 FQGNSA.

The chain uses TRBV24-1 and TRBJ1-5; D perhaps matches TRBD1 (5 bases). The CDR3 extends over 13 amino acids. Between the trimmed V and J ends, which lost 9 bases and 5 bases, there was a span of 13 bases. Germline CDR1 and CDR2: KGHDR and SFDVKD. The CDR3 region has the DNA TGTGCCACCGGCGGGGGGGTTTATCAGCCCCAGCATTTT. Protein product: CATGGGVYQPQHF.

The chain uses TRBV18 and TRBJ1-6; TRBD1 matches at 9 bases. Per the germline V gene, CDR1 is KGHSH and CDR2 is LQKENI. Trimming cost V 1 base and J 6 bases; bases outside gene matches: 4. CDR3 length: 16 residues. The CDR3 nucleotides read TGTGCCAGCTCACCACGCCTGGGACAGGGTAATTCACCCCTCCACTTT. This gives the protein CASSPRLGQGNSPLHF.

This rearrangement joins TRBV10-1 to TRBJ1-1; D gene ambiguous. Trimming pared 7 bases from V and 2 bases from J, leaving 11 bases between. Germline CDR1 reads WNHNN; CDR2 reads SYGVQD (reference sequence). This CDR3 spans 13 amino acids. Written as DNA, the CDR3 is TGCGCCAGCATGAGACAACGAAACACTGAAGCTTTCTTT. Its translation: CASMRQRNTEAFF.

The chain joins TRBV4-3 to TRBJ1-6; D unresolved. V gave up 1 base and J gave up 0 bases, with 7 bases separating them. In germline, CDR1 is LGHNA, CDR2 YSLEER. The CDR3 covers 16 residues. The CDR3 region has the DNA TGCGCCAGCAGCCAAGGAGGGAACTCCTATAATTCACCCCTCCACTTT. It specifies CASSQGGNSYNSPLHF.

The chain employs TRBV19 and TRBJ2-7, with 9 bases fitting TRBD2. The trim removed 5 bases at V and 4 bases at J, leaving 9 bases unmatched. Germline values: CDR1 LNHDA, CDR2 SQIVND (reference sequence). This CDR3 comprises 15 residues. The CDR3 nucleotides are TGTGCCAGTAGTCCATTAGCGGGAGCTTTGTACGAGCAGTACTTC. It specifies CASSPLAGALYEQYF.

This clone was picked up one time. The chain combines TRBV24-1 with TRBJ2-7; D remains ambiguous. CDR1 is KGHDR, CDR2 SFDVKD, per germline. CDR3 length: 16 residues. The ends were cut back, 3 bases at V and 2 bases at J, with 16 bases in the middle. Here the CDR3 reads CATSDPRCEAPYEQYF. As DNA, the CDR3 is TGTGCCACCAGTGATCCGCGCTGTGAAGCCCCCTACGAGCAGTACTTC.

V gene TRBV30 combines with J gene TRBJ2-2; a possible D gene is TRBD2 (6 bases). The germline CDR1 and CDR2 sequences are GTSNPN and SVGIG (reference sequence). There are 14 residues in the CDR3. V lost 0 bases, J lost 4 bases, and 9 bases lay in between. The CDR3 spells CAWSVGTPTGELFF. DNA of the CDR3: TGTGCCTGGAGTGTAGGGACTCCCACCGGGGAGCTGTTTTTT. Full variable domain (outside the CDR3, taken from reference TRBV30 and TRBJ2-2): SQTIHQWPATLVQPVGSPLSLECTVEGTSNPNLYWYRQAAGRGLQLLFYSVGIGQISSEVPQNLSASRPQDRQFILSSKKLLLSDSGFYLCAWSVGTPTGELFFGEGSRLTVL.

The chain carries TRBV7-8 and TRBJ1-6, with a weak D call TRBD1 (6 bases). The V gene lost 5 bases and the J gene lost 5 bases, with 19 bases spanning the gap. The germline V gene has CDR1 SGHVS and CDR2 FQNEAQ. The CDR3 is made up of 17 amino acids. Written as DNA, the CDR3 is TGTGCCAGCAGCAAAACAGGGAGCTACTGGAATAATTCACCCCTCCACTTT. Translating it yields CASSKTGSYWNNSPLHF.

This chain connects TRBV2 to TRBJ2-7; 10 bases line up with TRBD2. Looked up from germline, CDR1 is SNHLY and CDR2 is FYNNEI. Germline trimming cut 6 bases from V and 0 bases from J; bases unmatched to any gene: 11. There are 17 residues in the CDR3. CDR3 region: CASRTGSSGRPSYEQYF. Here the CDR3 DNA reads TGTGCCAGCAGGACAGGGAGTAGCGGGAGGCCCTCCTACGAGCAGTACTTC.

CDR3 nucleotides: TGTGCCAGCTCACCAAGCCAGGCAGGAATCACCGGGGAGCTGTTTTTT. Translated, it gives CASSPSQAGITGELFF. The V gene is TRBV18, the J gene TRBJ2-2; no reliable D call. Germline CDR1 and CDR2: KGHSH and LQKENI. The V end lost 2 bases, the J end lost 4 bases, and 14 bases lay between the germline ends. This CDR3 is 16 amino acids long.

The V gene is TRBV7-9, the J gene TRBJ2-3, with 11 bases fitting TRBD2. Germline values: CDR1 SEHNR, CDR2 FQNEAQ (reference sequence). The ends lost 5 bases at V and 0 bases at J; junction bases unmatched: 7. The CDR3 contains 17 residues. Written as DNA, the CDR3 is TGTGCCAGCAGCGACGGGACTAGCGGAGAAAGCACAGATACGCAGTATTTT. Protein product: CASSDGTSGESTDTQYF.

This sequence joins TRBV5-1 and TRBJ2-1, with TRBD1 matching over 7 bases. Looked up from germline, CDR1 is SGHRS and CDR2 is YFSETQ. V lost 2 bases to trimming and J lost 6 bases; unmatched junction nucleotides: 14. This CDR3 has 17 residues. The CDR3 protein is CASSFLSSGQDFNEQFF. CDR3 DNA: TGCGCCAGCAGCTTTCTAAGCTCCGGACAGGACTTCAATGAGCAGTTCTTC.

The J gene is TRBJ1-1, the V gene TRBV4-2, with 10 bases identical to TRBD1. V lost 1 base, J lost 5 bases, and 4 bases stayed unmatched. Per germline, CDR1 LGHNA and CDR2 YNFKEQ. This CDR3 comprises 15 residues. CDR3 protein: CASSQVGQGVTEAFF. The CDR3, as DNA: TGTGCCAGCAGCCAAGTAGGACAGGGGGTTACTGAAGCTTTCTTT.

The chain uses TRBV11-3 and TRBJ2-3; TRBD2 is a possible D gene (5 bases). Germline CDR1 SGHNT, CDR2 YENEEA. The CDR3 is made up of 14 amino acids. V shed 4 bases and J shed 3 bases, with 11 bases lying between them. In nucleotides, the CDR3 is TGTGCCAGCAGCTCCCGGACTGTAACAGATACGCAGTATTTT. This translates into CASSSRTVTDTQYF.

This clone occurred once. The V gene is TRBV27, the J gene TRBJ1-2; no clear D gene. Per germline, CDR1 MNHEY and CDR2 SMNVEV (reference sequence). V lost 6 bases to trimming and J lost 0 bases, with 14 bases between them. This CDR3 comprises 15 residues. The CDR3 loop reads CASSPTTPANYGYTF. The CDR3 coding sequence is TGTGCCAGCAGCCCCACGACACCCGCTAACTATGGCTACACCTTC.

The rearrangement links TRBV27 to TRBJ2-7, with 8 bases matching TRBD2. V gave up 4 bases and J gave up 3 bases; unmatched junction bases: 11. CDR1 is MNHEY, CDR2 SMNVEV, per germline (reference sequence). This CDR3 spans 16 amino acids. The CDR3 protein is CASSSIRGLELYEQYF. CDR3 sequence (DNA): TGTGCCAGCAGTTCCATCCGGGGACTAGAACTCTACGAGCAGTACTTC.

The rearrangement links TRBV2 to TRBJ1-1; D uncertain. The CDR3 has 14 amino acids. V gave up 6 bases and J gave up 1 base, with 12 bases separating them. CDR1 is SNHLY and CDR2 is FYNNEI in the germline V gene. The CDR3, as DNA: TGTGCCAGCAGGGAACGACTGGGGAACACTGAAGCTTTCTTT. Translating gives CASRERLGNTEAFF.

The chain is built from TRBV6-4 and TRBJ2-1, with 10 bases matching TRBD2. The CDR3 has 15 residues. CDR1 is MRHNA and CDR2 is SNTAGT in the germline V gene. V was pared by 3 bases and J by 8 bases, with 7 bases of the junction left unmatched. The CDR3 DNA follows: TGTGCCAGCAGTGAGCGGCTAGCGGGAGTTTATGAGCAGTTCTTC. As protein: CASSERLAGVYEQFF.

The genes are TRBV19 and TRBJ2-7; 8 nucleotides match TRBD1. J lost 7 bases, V lost 4 bases, and 12 bases had no gene match. This CDR3 has 15 residues. Germline lookup yields CDR1 LNHDA and CDR2 SQIVND (reference sequence). DNA for the CDR3: TGTGCCAGTAGTAATCACCAGGGGGCAGGTTGGGAGCAGTACTTC. Amino acid sequence: CASSNHQGAGWEQYF.